Shown below are 28 T cell receptor beta chains from a single sample sequenced in a study of shared clonotypes between healthy human individuals. Produced via immunoSEQ multiplex PCR; TCRdb's table is partial and in-frame only. The table includes a few million clones, 80% to 95% detected once. Specimen: naive CD4+ T cells from PBMCs. Subset here: CD45RA+ positively selected. These receptors were taken from a man aged 18 to 35 in good health. Some clones in this sample may be carry-over from other donors' samples.

The chain couples TRBV28 to TRBJ2-5; 8 bases map to TRBD2. Germline-derived CDR1 and CDR2 are MDHEN and SYDVKM. The CDR3 runs to 14 residues. V lost 5 bases to trimming and J lost 5 bases; unmatched junction nucleotides: 7. CDR3 amino acids: CASSSGRAAETQYF. The CDR3 DNA reads as TGTGCCAGCAGTAGCGGGAGAGCGGCGGAGACCCAGTACTTC.

This chain uses TRBV4-1 with TRBJ2-1, with 7 nucleotides matching TRBD2. The CDR3 spans 16 residues. The V gene end was trimmed by 2 bases and the J gene end by 3 bases; junction bases not matched to a gene: 7. In germline, CDR1 is MGHRA, CDR2 YSYEKL. The chain's CDR3 is CASSQYGRTDYNEQFF. CDR3 nucleotide sequence: TGCGCCAGCAGCCAATACGGGAGGACGGACTACAATGAGCAGTTCTTC.

This clone was observed a single time. V is TRBV10-3 and J is TRBJ2-1, with TRBD1 matching 12 bases. V was clipped by 3 bases and J by 9 bases; unmatched bases: 6. The CDR3 runs to 15 residues. Germline CDR1 reads ENHRY; CDR2 reads SYGVKD. For the CDR3, the DNA is TGTGCCATCAGTGAAGCGGGACAGGGGGCAGGTGAGCAGTTCTTC. It specifies CAISEAGQGAGEQFF.

The CDR3 reads CASSPPGLAGGPWGLDTQYF. CDR3 bases: TGTGCCAGCAGTCCTCCGGGACTAGCGGGAGGGCCTTGGGGGTTAGATACGCAGTATTTT. The gene calls are TRBV28 and TRBJ2-3, with 16 nucleotides matching TRBD2. The ends lost 5 bases at V and 5 bases at J; junction bases unmatched: 16. The CDR3 is 20 residues long. In germline, CDR1 is MDHEN, CDR2 SYDVKM.

The V and J genes are TRBV19 and TRBJ2-7; the match to TRBD2 covers 9 bases. CDR3 length: 15 residues. Trimming at V came to 6 bases and at J to 2 bases, leaving 8 bases not matched to a gene. Germline CDR1 reads LNHDA; CDR2 reads SQIVND (reference sequence). CDR3 amino acids: CASSPSTSGPYEQYF. CDR3 DNA sequence: TGTGCCAGTAGCCCAAGTACTAGCGGGCCCTACGAGCAGTACTTC.

The chain recombines TRBV2 with TRBJ2-5, with no clear D. Trimming took off 4 bases at V and 3 bases at J, with 9 bases between the two ends. The CDR3 length is 13 residues. The germline CDR1 and CDR2 sequences are SNHLY and FYNNEI. CDR3 DNA: TGTGCCAGCAGTGTCACCAGAAAAGAGACCCAGTACTTC. Amino acids: CASSVTRKETQYF.

V is TRBV4-1 and J is TRBJ1-3, with D perhaps matching TRBD1 (5 bases). Looked up from germline, CDR1 is MGHRA and CDR2 is YSYEKL. V was clipped by 1 base and J by 4 bases, with 20 bases between them. This CDR3 has 18 residues. The CDR3 spells CASSQGWGGSGEGNTIYF. For the CDR3, the DNA is TGCGCCAGCAGCCAAGGGTGGGGGGGTAGCGGTGAAGGAAACACCATATATTTT.

The chain links TRBV4-1 to TRBJ1-2; D is undetermined. Trimming cost V 1 base and J 8 bases, with 20 bases left between them. The CDR3 has 16 residues. CDR1 MGHRA and CDR2 YSYEKL come from the germline V gene. The CDR3 here is CASSQGFGTRGGGYTF. The CDR3 coding sequence is TGCGCCAGCAGCCAAGGTTTCGGTACCCGGGGTGGCGGCTACACCTTC.

The gene calls are TRBV4-1 and TRBJ2-4; TRBD1 matches at 7 bases. The germline gives CDR1 MGHRA, CDR2 YSYEKL. The J segment lost 1 base and the V segment lost 2 bases, leaving 5 bases of the junction unmatched. The CDR3 is 16 residues long. CDR3 amino acids: CASSQPTGTAKNIQYF. CDR3 DNA: TGCGCCAGCAGCCAACCGACAGGGACGGCCAAAAACATTCAGTACTTC.

This clone was seen just once. This CDR3 is also generated by other DNA sequences in the sample. The V and J genes are TRBV5-1 and TRBJ1-1; D is possibly TRBD1 (5 bases). CDR1 and CDR2 (germline): SGHRS, YFSETQ. The V and J ends lost 4 bases and 1 base respectively, with 11 bases between them. This CDR3 contains 14 residues. The CDR3 sequence is CASSQGTGNTEAFF. The CDR3 DNA follows: TGCGCCAGCAGCCAGGGAACAGGGAACACTGAAGCTTTCTTT.

V and J are TRBV19 and TRBJ2-7; D uncertain. CDR1 and CDR2 from the germline V gene are LNHDA and SQIVND (reference sequence). Trimming removed 6 bases from V and 7 bases from J, with 19 bases in between. CDR3 length: 14 amino acids. This chain's CDR3 is CASSPGNGPREQYF. CDR3 in DNA: TGTGCCAGTAGCCCGGGTAATGGACCAAGAGAGCAGTACTTC.

The V call is TRBV5-4, the J call TRBJ2-7; a weak D match, TRBD2 (7 bases). V lost 4 bases and J lost 0, with 17 bases in between. The CDR3 consists of 16 residues. Germline-derived CDR1 and CDR2 are SGHNT and YYREEE (reference sequence). CDR3 DNA sequence: TGTGCCAGCAGCGAAAAGGGGGGGACGAGCTCCTACGAGCAGTACTTC. Translation gives CASSEKGGTSSYEQYF.

The chain is built from TRBV29-1 and TRBJ2-5, with 8 bases that match TRBD2. Germline CDR1 SQVTM, CDR2 ANQGSEA. V shed 7 bases and J 1 base; nucleotides not matched to a gene: 8. The CDR3 sequence is 14 residues long. The CDR3 DNA is TGCAGCGCCGGGGGGGCTAGCGGCCAAGAGACCCAGTACTTC. Protein sequence: CSAGGASGQETQYF. Looking up the rest from reference TRBV29-1 and TRBJ2-5 gives the full variable domain: SAVISQKPSRDICQRGTSLTIQCQVDSQVTMMFWYRQQPGQSLTLIATANQGSEATYESGFVIDKFPISRPNLTFSTLTVSNMSPEDSSIYLCSAGGASGQETQYFGPGTRLLVL.

Only one count was recorded for this clone. J is TRBJ2-1 and V is TRBV11-1, with TRBD2 matching 14 bases. Per germline, CDR1 SGHAT and CDR2 FQDESV (reference sequence). The J segment lost 6 bases and the V segment lost 5 bases, leaving 3 bases of the junction unmatched. The CDR3 consists of 15 residues. CDR3 bases: TGTGCCAGCAGCCGCGGGACTAGCGGGGGCAATGAGCAGTTCTTC. Translating it yields CASSRGTSGGNEQFF.

With respect to this clone: Other DNA sequences in this sample translate to the same CDR3. The chain employs TRBV2 and TRBJ2-3; a weak D match, TRBD1 (6 bases). The germline gives CDR1 SNHLY, CDR2 FYNNEI. The CDR3 totals 14 residues. Trimming took off 3 bases at V and 0 bases at J, with 7 bases between the two ends. CDR3 DNA sequence: TGTGCCAGCAGTGACAGGGGAAGCACAGATACGCAGTATTTT. Translating gives CASSDRGSTDTQYF.

The chain joins TRBV5-4 to TRBJ2-1, with a tentative D call TRBD2 (5 bases). With 1 base removed from V and 3 bases from J, the gap between germline ends came to 14 bases. The CDR3 is made up of 16 amino acids. Germline V gene data show CDR1 as SGHNT and CDR2 as YYREEE (reference sequence). In nucleotides, the CDR3 is TGTGCCAGCAGCTTGTGGGAGACCAACCGCTACAATGAGCAGTTCTTC. Translating it yields CASSLWETNRYNEQFF.

The chain joins TRBV5-4 to TRBJ2-7; D tentatively fits TRBD1 or TRBD2 (5 bases each). Trimming took 4 bases from V and 5 from J, leaving 22 bases between them. Germline V gene sequence: CDR1 SGHNT, CDR2 YYREEE (reference sequence). CDR3 length: 16 residues. The CDR3: CASSPLGGVGGNEQYF. The CDR3 coding sequence is TGTGCCAGCAGCCCCCTTGGGGGAGTAGGCGGAAACGAGCAGTACTTC.

The V and J genes are TRBV19 and TRBJ2-5; D not certain. The V end lost 8 bases, the J end lost 4 bases, and 23 bases lay between the germline ends. The CDR3 loop spans 16 amino acids. The germline V gene encodes CDR1 LNHDA and CDR2 SQIVND (reference sequence). CDR3: CASSTRKGRVGETQYF. CDR3 DNA: TGTGCCAGTTCGACCCGTAAAGGACGGGTAGGAGAGACCCAGTACTTC.

This rearrangement joins TRBV7-2 to TRBJ1-1, with D possibly being TRBD1 (5 bases). CDR3 length: 14 residues. The V gene lost 5 bases and the J gene lost 7 bases, with 17 bases spanning the gap. Germline V gene lookup returns CDR1 SGHTA and CDR2 FQGNSA. The CDR3 spells CASSPSGTTYEAFF. The CDR3 DNA is TGTGCCAGCAGCCCTTCAGGGACCACCTATGAAGCTTTCTTT.

With regard to this clone: The sample carries other DNA sequences with the same CDR3. The genes are TRBV29-1 and TRBJ2-3; the D is unclear. CDR1 and CDR2 from the germline V gene are SQVTM and ANQGSEA. The V gene lost 1 base and the J gene lost 4 bases, with 6 bases spanning the gap. The CDR3 runs to 12 residues. CDR3 in amino acids: CSVEGVADTQYF. CDR3 bases: TGCAGCGTTGAAGGGGTGGCAGATACGCAGTATTTT.

This chain links TRBV7-9 with TRBJ2-5; D is perhaps TRBD1 (6 bases). In germline, CDR1 is SEHNR, CDR2 FQNEAQ (reference sequence). V was shortened by 5 bases and J by 5 bases, with 12 bases between the two germline ends. CDR3 length equals 13 residues. DNA for the CDR3: TGTGCCAGCAGCCGGACAGATCGGGAGACCCAGTACTTC. Its translation: CASSRTDRETQYF.

The chain recombines TRBV7-2 with TRBJ1-2; a weak D match, TRBD1 (5 bases). V lost 6 bases to trimming and J lost 5 bases, with 13 bases between them. Germline V gene sequence: CDR1 SGHTA, CDR2 FQGNSA. The CDR3 is made up of 13 amino acids. For the CDR3, the DNA is TGTGCCAGCAGTGTCAGGGTGGTGTATGGCTACACCTTC. It translates to CASSVRVVYGYTF.

J is TRBJ1-6 and V is TRBV7-9, with D maybe TRBD1 (5 bases). V lost 5 bases and J lost 8, with 7 bases in between. This CDR3 has 12 residues. The germline V gene has CDR1 SEHNR and CDR2 FQNEAQ (reference sequence). CDR3 in amino acids: CASSPQDSPLHF. The CDR3 DNA is TGTGCCAGCAGCCCACAGGATTCACCCCTCCACTTT.

CDR3 nucleotide sequence: TGTGCCACCAAAAAAGGTCCGGGGCCCTACGAGCAGTACTTC. This sequence encodes CATKKGPGPYEQYF. This chain joins TRBV15 and TRBJ2-7; the D gene could be TRBD1 or TRBD2 (5 bases each). With 7 bases removed from V and 2 bases from J, the gap between germline ends came to 15 bases. CDR3 length: 14 residues. CDR1 and CDR2 from the germline V gene are LNHNV and YYDKDF (reference sequence).

The chain employs TRBV18 and TRBJ2-7; D perhaps matches TRBD1 (7 bases). Germline V CDR1 and CDR2: KGHSH, LQKENI. The CDR3 contains 15 residues. V lost 3 bases to trimming and J lost 2 bases, with 14 bases between them. CDR3 bases: TGTGCCAGCTCACCGATAGGCGGGACAGCCTACGAGCAGTACTTC. Translation: CASSPIGGTAYEQYF.

The CDR3 sequence: CASSLQAEDRANVLTF. CDR3 in DNA: TGTGCCAGCAGCTTACAAGCGGAGGACCGGGCCAACGTCCTGACTTTC. This chain connects TRBV13 to TRBJ2-6; a weak D match, TRBD2 (5 bases). The CDR3 has 16 amino acids. Looked up from germline, CDR1 is PRHDT and CDR2 is FYEKMQ (reference sequence). V was cut by 2 bases and J by 5 bases, with 13 bases left in between.

This chain uses TRBV30 with TRBJ2-1; 8 bases agree with TRBD2. Trimming removed 4 bases from V and 10 bases from J; junction bases left unmatched: 12. The CDR3 runs 14 residues. Germline lookup yields CDR1 GTSNPN and CDR2 SVGIG (reference sequence). CDR3 bases: TGTGCCTGGAACTCAGGGGTAGCGGGACTGGAGCAGTTCTTC. It encodes CAWNSGVAGLEQFF.

This chain joins TRBV4-3 and TRBJ2-7; TRBD1 matches 8 bases. With V trimmed by 4 bases and J by 3 bases, 8 bases remained unmatched. Germline CDR1 and CDR2: LGHNA and YSLEER. The CDR3 length is 15 residues. The CDR3, as DNA: TGCGCCAGCAGCCGGACCAGGGGACAGGACTACGAGCAGTACTTC. Encoded protein: CASSRTRGQDYEQYF.